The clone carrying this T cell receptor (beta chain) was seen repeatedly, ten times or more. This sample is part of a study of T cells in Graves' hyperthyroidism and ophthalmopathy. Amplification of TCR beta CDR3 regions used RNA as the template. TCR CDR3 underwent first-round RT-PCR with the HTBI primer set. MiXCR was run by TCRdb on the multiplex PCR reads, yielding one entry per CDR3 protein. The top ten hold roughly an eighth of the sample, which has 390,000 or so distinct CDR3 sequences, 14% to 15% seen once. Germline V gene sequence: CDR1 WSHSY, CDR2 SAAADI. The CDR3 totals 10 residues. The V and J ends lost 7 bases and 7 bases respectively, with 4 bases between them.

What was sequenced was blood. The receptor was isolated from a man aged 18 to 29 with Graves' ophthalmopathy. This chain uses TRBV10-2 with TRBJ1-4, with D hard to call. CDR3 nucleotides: TGCGCCAGCAAGGGTGAAAAACTGTTTTTT. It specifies CASKGEKLFF.